This TCR beta chain originates from a study of T-cell reconstitution after alpha-beta-depleted transplantation in children. V shed 2 bases and J 0 bases; nucleotides not matched to a gene: 7. The CDR3 totals 17 residues. CDR1 is SGHAT, CDR2 FQNNGV, per germline. A library of TCRbeta sequences, prepared with unique molecular identifiers, was generated. MiXCR, run by TCRdb on the PCR reads, gives a single entry per CDR3 protein. Of some 400,000 distinct CDR3 sequences listed, around 21% are singletons. The chain couples TRBV11-2 to TRBJ2-3; 8 bases line up with TRBD2. The starting material was PBMCs from the stem cell graft donor, obtained from the stem cell graft. The TCR originated in a human donor who donated a stem cell graft to a child with acute myeloid leukemia. This CDR3 is CASSLRSLAASTDTQYF. Here the CDR3 DNA reads TGTGCCAGCAGCTTAAGGTCACTAGCGGCCAGCACAGATACGCAGTATTTT.